A selection of T cell receptor beta chains follows, all from one sample in a study of cytomegalovirus exposure and HLA in healthy donors. The assay was immunoSEQ multiplex PCR, and TCRdb's table has in-frame clones only and misses some. The table has about 190,000 clones, almost 80% seen once. The sequenced sample was PBMCs. The receptor source for this set is a woman between 18 and 29 years old in good health and CMV-seronegative. Each CDR3 is given with its conserved first and last residue. A D gene is named only where the DNA matches it firmly. Clone size is not always given. Where it is, it says once, few, many or a class for expanded clones.

V gene: TRBV4-1; D gene: TRBD2; J gene: TRBJ2-3; clone size: -; CDR3 DNA: TGCGCCAGCAGCCAACGTTTAGCGGGGGGGCAAGTCTGGCCGAATTTT; CDR3 protein: CASSQRLAGGQVWPNF
V gene: TRBV7-8; D gene: -; J gene: TRBJ1-2; clone size: -; CDR3 DNA: TGTGCCAGCAGCTTAAACCAGAACTATGGCTACACCTTC; CDR3 protein: CASSLNQNYGYTF
V gene: TRBV7-7; D gene: -; J gene: TRBJ2-7; clone size: once; CDR3 DNA: TGTGCTAGCCCATGGGGGGGGCAGATCGAGCAGTACTTC; CDR3 protein: CASPWGGQIEQYF
V gene: TRBV18; D gene: -; J gene: TRBJ1-2; clone size: -; CDR3 DNA: TGTGCCAGCTCACCACCAGAGGGTGGCTACACCTTC; CDR3 protein: CASSPPEGGYTF
V gene: TRBV4-1; D gene: -; J gene: TRBJ2-7; clone size: -; CDR3 DNA: TGCGCCAGCAGCCAAGAAGACATCACCGTCCTCTACGAGCAGTACTTC; CDR3 protein: CASSQEDITVLYEQYF
V gene: TRBV5-8; D gene: -; J gene: TRBJ2-5; clone size: -; CDR3 DNA: TGTGCCAGCAGCTTGTACAGGCAAGAGACCCAGTACTTC; CDR3 protein: CASSLYRQETQYF
V gene: TRBV7-9; D gene: -; J gene: TRBJ2-1; clone size: once; CDR3 DNA: TGTGCCAGCAGCTTCCAGGGGATCTACAATGAGCAGTTCTTC; CDR3 protein: CASSFQGIYNEQFF
V gene: TRBV4-1; D gene: -; J gene: TRBJ2-7; clone size: -; CDR3 DNA: TGCGCCAGCAGCCAAGAGGAGGCTGGGGCCTACGAGCAGTACTTC; CDR3 protein: CASSQEEAGAYEQYF
V gene: TRBV6-6; D gene: -; J gene: TRBJ2-5; clone size: -; CDR3 DNA: TGTGCCAGCAGTCCCCCCCGACAGCTCCAAGAGACCCAGTACTTC; CDR3 protein: CASSPPRQLQETQYF
V gene: TRBV28; D gene: TRBD1; J gene: TRBJ2-5; clone size: -; CDR3 DNA: TGTGCCAGCGGACAGGGGCCGCGGGAGACCCAGTACTTC; CDR3 protein: CASGQGPRETQYF
V gene: TRBV9; D gene: -; J gene: TRBJ2-7; clone size: -; CDR3 DNA: TGTGCCAGCAGCGTAGGGGGGGACGGTCCAGAGCAGTACTTC; CDR3 protein: CASSVGGDGPEQYF
V gene: TRBV9; D gene: -; J gene: TRBJ1-1; clone size: -; CDR3 DNA: TGTGCCAGCAGCGTAGAGCCGGGAGTTACGGGGAACACTGAAGCTTTCTTT; CDR3 protein: CASSVEPGVTGNTEAFF
V gene: TRBV28; D gene: -; J gene: TRBJ1-1; clone size: few; CDR3 DNA: TGTGCCAGCATGGGGAGGAACACTGAAGCTTTCTTT; CDR3 protein: CASMGRNTEAFF
V gene: TRBV5-8; D gene: -; J gene: TRBJ2-7; clone size: -; CDR3 DNA: TGTGCCAGCAGACTCCGCGAGCAGTACTTC; CDR3 protein: CASRLREQYF
V gene: TRBV4-1; D gene: -; J gene: TRBJ2-3; clone size: -; CDR3 DNA: TGCGCCAGCAGGCGACTGGGGGGGCCATTAGATACGCAGTATTTT; CDR3 protein: CASRRLGGPLDTQYF
V gene: TRBV2; D gene: -; J gene: TRBJ2-7; clone size: -; CDR3 DNA: TGTGCCAGCAGCGAGGGACACCTAAGGAGCTCCTACGAGCAGTACTTC; CDR3 protein: CASSEGHLRSSYEQYF
V gene: TRBV29-1; D gene: TRBD1; J gene: TRBJ1-2; clone size: -; CDR3 DNA: TGCAGCGTTGAAGATTATACAGGGGCTCTCTACACCTTC; CDR3 protein: CSVEDYTGALYTF
V gene: TRBV9; D gene: -; J gene: TRBJ2-7; clone size: -; CDR3 DNA: TGTGCCAGCAGCATTCGGGACTTCCAAGGGGACGAGCAGTACTTC; CDR3 protein: CASSIRDFQGDEQYF
V gene: TRBV18; D gene: TRBD2; J gene: TRBJ2-5; clone size: -; CDR3 DNA: TGTGCCAGCTCACCCGGGACTAGCGGGAGTTCTGAGACCCAGTACTTC; CDR3 protein: CASSPGTSGSSETQYF
V gene: TRBV19; D gene: TRBD1; J gene: TRBJ1-5; clone size: -; CDR3 DNA: TGTGCCAGTAGTAAGTCTAGGTGGACAGGGGGTAGTTTTTGGGATCAGCCCCAGCATTTT; CDR3 protein: CASSKSRWTGGSFWDQPQHF
V gene: TRBV2; D gene: -; J gene: TRBJ2-2; clone size: -; CDR3 DNA: TGTGCCAGCAGTGAGGAGGGGGGAGGGACCGGGGAGCTGTTTTTT; CDR3 protein: CASSEEGGGTGELFF
V gene: TRBV29-1; D gene: TRBD1; J gene: TRBJ1-2; clone size: -; CDR3 DNA: TGCAGCGTTGGGCAGGGGGCGCAAAACTATGGCTACACCTTC; CDR3 protein: CSVGQGAQNYGYTF
V gene: TRBV9; D gene: -; J gene: TRBJ2-3; clone size: few; CDR3 DNA: TGTGCCAGCAGCGTAGATATCGCGGGATGGGATACGCAGTATTTT; CDR3 protein: CASSVDIAGWDTQYF
V gene: TRBV7-8; D gene: -; J gene: TRBJ2-1; clone size: -; CDR3 DNA: TGTGCCAGCAGCTTAGCGGAGCTGGAGTACAATGAGCAGTTCTTC; CDR3 protein: CASSLAELEYNEQFF
V gene: TRBV7-9; D gene: -; J gene: TRBJ1-4; clone size: -; CDR3 DNA: TGTGCCACCGTGGCAGGCGGGGAAAAACTGTTTTTT; CDR3 protein: CATVAGGEKLFF
V gene: TRBV29-1; D gene: TRBD2; J gene: TRBJ2-3; clone size: -; CDR3 DNA: TGCAGTGGGGGAGCTAGCGGGAGTTTGCAGTATTTT; CDR3 protein: CSGGASGSLQYF
V gene: TRBV27; D gene: TRBD1; J gene: TRBJ1-2; clone size: -; CDR3 DNA: TGTGCCAGCAGCCGACAGGGATTTGGCTACACCTTC; CDR3 protein: CASSRQGFGYTF
V gene: TRBV28; D gene: TRBD1; J gene: TRBJ1-2; clone size: -; CDR3 DNA: TGTGCCAGCAGTTTTTATGGGACAGGGGCGAGTAGTGGCTACACCTTC; CDR3 protein: CASSFYGTGASSGYTF
V gene: TRBV7-9; D gene: -; J gene: TRBJ1-1; clone size: -; CDR3 DNA: TGTTCCAGCTGGCATACTATGAACACTGAAGCTTTCTTT; CDR3 protein: CSSWHTMNTEAFF
V gene: TRBV20-1; D gene: -; J gene: TRBJ2-5; clone size: -; CDR3 DNA: TGCAGTGCTAGAACCGAGGGACTGCAGTACTTC; CDR3 protein: CSARTEGLQYF
V gene: TRBV10-3; D gene: TRBD1; J gene: TRBJ1-6; clone size: few; CDR3 DNA: TGTGCCATCAGTGAGGCGGACAGGGCTGGTTCACCCCTCCACTTT; CDR3 protein: CAISEADRAGSPLHF
V gene: TRBV5-5; D gene: -; J gene: TRBJ2-6; clone size: -; CDR3 DNA: TGTGCCAGCAGCCCAGGCCACTCTGGGGCCAACGTCCTGACTTTC; CDR3 protein: CASSPGHSGANVLTF
V gene: TRBV9; D gene: TRBD2; J gene: TRBJ2-3; clone size: -; CDR3 DNA: TGTGCCAGCAGCGCGACTAGCGGCCTCACAGATACGCAGTATTTT; CDR3 protein: CASSATSGLTDTQYF
V gene: TRBV30; D gene: TRBD1; J gene: TRBJ1-3; clone size: -; CDR3 DNA: TGTGCCTGGACGGTGACAGGGGGCAGTGGAAACACCATATATTTT; CDR3 protein: CAWTVTGGSGNTIYF
V gene: TRBV11-2; D gene: TRBD2; J gene: TRBJ2-7; clone size: -; CDR3 DNA: TGTGCCAGCAGCCCCGGACTAGCGGGATCCTACGAGCAGTACTTC; CDR3 protein: CASSPGLAGSYEQYF
V gene: TRBV18; D gene: -; J gene: TRBJ2-7; clone size: -; CDR3 DNA: TGTGCCAGCTCGTTATTACAGGGTCAGGAGCAGTACTTC; CDR3 protein: CASSLLQGQEQYF
V gene: TRBV9; D gene: TRBD2; J gene: TRBJ2-1; clone size: -; CDR3 DNA: TGTGCCAGCAGCGTAGTAGGACTAGCGGGGGAAAATGAGCAGTTCTTC; CDR3 protein: CASSVVGLAGENEQFF
V gene: TRBV7-9; D gene: -; J gene: TRBJ2-5; clone size: once; CDR3 DNA: TGTGCCAGCAGCGGCGTTGGGGTAAGGGGAGAGACCCAGTACTTC; CDR3 protein: CASSGVGVRGETQYF
V gene: TRBV30; D gene: TRBD2; J gene: TRBJ2-7; clone size: few; CDR3 DNA: TGTGCCTGGGGGGGCAGCGGGAGGTTAAGCTCCTACGAGCAGTACTTC; CDR3 protein: CAWGGSGRLSSYEQYF
V gene: TRBV19; D gene: -; J gene: TRBJ2-7; clone size: -; CDR3 DNA: TGTGCCAGCTCCAGGAGGGCAGGGGGTATCTACGAGCAGTACTTC; CDR3 protein: CASSRRAGGIYEQYF
V gene: TRBV7-9; D gene: TRBD1; J gene: TRBJ1-1; clone size: few; CDR3 DNA: TGTTCCAGCAGCCCACGACAGGGGGCAGGGACTGAAGCTTTCTTT; CDR3 protein: CSSSPRQGAGTEAFF
V gene: TRBV28; D gene: -; J gene: TRBJ1-5; clone size: -; CDR3 DNA: TGTGCCAGCAGTCCATCGTTCGGGGGGATAAGTCAGCCCCAGCATTTT; CDR3 protein: CASSPSFGGISQPQHF
V gene: TRBV5-1; D gene: TRBD1; J gene: TRBJ2-7; clone size: -; CDR3 DNA: TGCGCCAGCAGCTTGGGACAGACAGGGGGATTGTTGGGGCAGTACTTC; CDR3 protein: CASSLGQTGGLLGQYF
V gene: TRBV5-6; D gene: TRBD1; J gene: TRBJ1-5; clone size: -; CDR3 DNA: TGTGCCAGCAGTTCCGGGACAGTTAATCAGCCCCAGCATTTT; CDR3 protein: CASSSGTVNQPQHF
V gene: TRBV11-1; D gene: -; J gene: TRBJ2-5; clone size: -; CDR3 DNA: TGTGCCAGCAGCTGGGCCGTCGTGGAGACCCAGTACTTC; CDR3 protein: CASSWAVVETQYF
V gene: TRBV19; D gene: -; J gene: TRBJ1-5; clone size: -; CDR3 DNA: TGTGCCAGTAGTAACCAGGGGCGCACGGTCAATCAGCCCCAGCATTTT; CDR3 protein: CASSNQGRTVNQPQHF
V gene: TRBV28; D gene: TRBD2; J gene: TRBJ2-5; clone size: -; CDR3 DNA: TGTGCCAGCAGTTTATTCGGAGCGGGGGGCCTCCAAGAGACCCAGTACTTC; CDR3 protein: CASSLFGAGGLQETQYF
V gene: TRBV28; D gene: -; J gene: TRBJ1-1; clone size: -; CDR3 DNA: TGTGCCAGCAGCCGCAGAGGAATGAACACTGAAGCTTTCTTT; CDR3 protein: CASSRRGMNTEAFF
V gene: TRBV7-3; D gene: -; J gene: TRBJ2-5; clone size: -; CDR3 DNA: TGTGCCAGCAACTTAGACGGGACTGGGGTAGAGACCCAGTACTTC; CDR3 protein: CASNLDGTGVETQYF
V gene: TRBV7-2; D gene: -; J gene: TRBJ1-2; clone size: -; CDR3 DNA: TGTGCCAGCAGCCCGGGGCTTGGGAGGAGTATCACTAACTATGGCTACACCTTC; CDR3 protein: CASSPGLGRSITNYGYTF
V gene: TRBV25-1; D gene: -; J gene: TRBJ1-3; clone size: -; CDR3 DNA: TGTGCCAGCAGGAGGGACTCTGGAAACACCATATATTTT; CDR3 protein: CASRRDSGNTIYF
V gene: TRBV9; D gene: TRBD2; J gene: TRBJ2-5; clone size: -; CDR3 DNA: TGTGCCAGCAGCGGGAGACTAGCGGGCAAGGAGGAGACCCAGTACTTC; CDR3 protein: CASSGRLAGKEETQYF
V gene: TRBV11-2; D gene: -; J gene: TRBJ1-1; clone size: -; CDR3 DNA: TGTGCCAGCAGCTTTGGGCAGGGGTCGAACACTGAAGCTTTCTTT; CDR3 protein: CASSFGQGSNTEAFF
V gene: TRBV5-1; D gene: TRBD1; J gene: TRBJ1-4; clone size: few; CDR3 DNA: TGCGCCAGCAGCTTGGGAGGGGGCGCAGATGAAAAACTGTTTTTT; CDR3 protein: CASSLGGGADEKLFF
V gene: TRBV19; D gene: TRBD1; J gene: TRBJ1-1; clone size: once; CDR3 DNA: TGTGCCAGTAGTTCAAGCTATCAGACAGGGGCCGAAGCTTTCTTT; CDR3 protein: CASSSSYQTGAEAFF